This T cell receptor (beta chain) stems from a study of blood T cell repertoires in COVID-19. In the authors' workflow: Reference gene primer amplification gave estimated nucleated cell counts. Sequencing used immunoSEQ multiplex PCR; TCRdb keeps in-frame clones, though not all of them. V and J calls and clone size are given by that table; D and trimming were obtained from the DNA. The repertoire has some 74,000 clones, roughly 90% of them found once; the top ten carry over 25%. Sequenced: peripheral blood. The origin of this receptor is a man aged 50 to 59 with acute or convalescent COVID-19.

CDR3 bases: TGCGCCAGCAGACTTCAGGGGGCAACTAATGAAAAACTGTTTTTT. Amino acid sequence: CASRLQGATNEKLFF. The chain employs TRBV5-1 and TRBJ1-4, with TRBD1 identical over 7 bases. Trimming at V came to 5 bases and at J to 0 bases, leaving 4 bases not matched to a gene. The CDR3 runs to 15 residues. Germline assignment: CDR1 SGHRS and CDR2 YFSETQ.